The 8 T cell receptor beta chains in this list originate from one sample, sequenced in a study of cytomegalovirus exposure and HLA in healthy donors. A multiplex PCR was run with 60 Vbeta primers and 13 Jbeta primers. Sequencing used immunoSEQ multiplex PCR; TCRdb keeps in-frame clones, though not all of them. The sample records roughly 130,000 clones, less than 85% being singletons. The sequenced sample was PBMCs. The receptors were sampled from a woman aged 45-65 years in good health and CMV-seropositive.

The chain is built from TRBV6-5 and TRBJ1-2; TRBD1 agrees at 7 bases. The V segment lost 4 bases and the J segment 8 bases; nucleotides outside the gene matches: 4. This CDR3 is built from 12 residues. Looked up from germline, CDR1 is MNHEY and CDR2 is SVGAGI. CDR3 in DNA: TGTGCCAGCAGTTTCTACAGGGGCGGCTACACCTTC. Amino acid sequence: CASSFYRGGYTF.

This clone was counted only a few times. The chain uses TRBV9 and TRBJ1-1; perhaps TRBD1 as D (5 bases). CDR3 length: 13 amino acids. Trimming cost V 2 bases and J 4 bases, with 9 bases left between them. CDR1 is SGDLS and CDR2 is YYNGEE in the germline V gene. CDR3 sequence: CASSVGLVTEAFF. Here the CDR3 DNA reads TGTGCCAGCAGCGTGGGACTAGTCACTGAAGCTTTCTTT.

The chain is built from TRBV7-2 and TRBJ2-5; D ambiguous. Germline V gene data show CDR1 as SGHTA and CDR2 as FQGNSA. The CDR3 is made up of 14 amino acids. Trimming stripped 1 base from V and 2 bases from J, with 8 bases between. CDR3 in amino acids: CASSLGAGQETQYF. As DNA, the CDR3 is TGTGCCAGCAGCTTAGGTGCAGGTCAAGAGACCCAGTACTTC.

This clone was counted once. CDR3 coding DNA: TGCGCCAGCAGCTTGGGAAGGACAGGGGGGACGACAGATACGCAGTATTTT. Protein sequence: CASSLGRTGGTTDTQYF. The genes are TRBV5-1 and TRBJ2-3; TRBD1 aligns across 10 bases. The V gene end was trimmed by 0 bases and the J gene end by 3 bases; junction bases not matched to a gene: 7. In germline, CDR1 is SGHRS, CDR2 YFSETQ. CDR3 length equals 17 residues.

This clone was counted between two and nine times. V usage is TRBV7-9 and J usage is TRBJ2-7; D is possibly TRBD2 (5 bases). The V and J ends lost 3 bases and 4 bases respectively, with 7 bases between them. This CDR3 has 12 residues. Germline values: CDR1 SEHNR, CDR2 FQNEAQ (reference sequence). The CDR3 spells CASSFDYYEQYF. The CDR3 DNA reads TGTGCCAGCAGCTTTGACTATTACGAGCAGTACTTC.

The table lists this clone with a count of one. This chain's CDR3 is CASSLLGQGQDTQYF. Here the CDR3 DNA reads TGTGCCAGCAGTTTATTGGGACAGGGACAAGATACGCAGTATTTT. V is TRBV28 and J is TRBJ2-3; TRBD1 matches 9 bases. CDR1 is MDHEN and CDR2 is SYDVKM in the germline V gene. The CDR3 sequence is 15 residues long. V trimming: 1 base; J trimming: 5 bases; junction bases outside the gene matches: 4.

The rearrangement joins TRBV5-5 to TRBJ2-1, with D tentatively TRBD1 (6 bases). The CDR3 has 16 residues. Germline values: CDR1 SGHKS, CDR2 YYEKEE (reference sequence). Trimming cost V 0 bases and J 8 bases, with 18 bases left between them. CDR3 sequence: CASSLARDILGDEQFF. The CDR3 region has the DNA TGTGCCAGCAGCTTGGCCAGGGACATCCTCGGCGATGAGCAGTTCTTC.

This chain joins TRBV6-5 and TRBJ2-7; 7 nucleotides match TRBD1. The ends lost 6 bases at V and 3 bases at J; junction bases unmatched: 8. The CDR3 covers 14 residues. From germline, CDR1 is MNHEY and CDR2 SVGAGI. CDR3 sequence reads: CASSLGDSNYEQYF. The CDR3 DNA reads as TGTGCCAGCAGCCTAGGGGACAGCAACTACGAGCAGTACTTC.